Below, one TCR beta chain is given with its context. Antigen unknown. This sample stems from a study of T cells expressing NK-cell markers. Looking at the study overall: All TCR beta repertoires analysed originated from sorted CD3+CD56+NKG2C+, CD3+CD56+NKG2C- and CD3+CD56-NKG2C+ T cells.

TCRdb re-called the 5' RACE reads; every CDR3 protein appears as one record, without DNA. This repertoire comprises 500,000 to 600,000 distinct CDR3 sequences; its ten largest clones make up approximately 4%. The germline V gene encodes CDR1 SGHTA and CDR2 FQGNSA. CDR3 length: 13 amino acids. Study-wide results and caveats: Expanded clones of NKG2C+ T cells had an unclear HCMV specificity. In about six donors, dominant CD3+CD56+NKG2C+ clones formed about 1.0-7.0% of CD8+ cells.

The sequence was collected from a man aged 18 to 35 in good health. The material sequenced was blood T cells: a sorted CD56 or NKG2C T cell subset, CD4+ or CD8+ T cells, or bulk PBMC T cells (not recorded which). The gene calls are TRBV7-2 and TRBJ2-1; there is no DNA to check the TCRdb D call of TRBD1. Here the CDR3 reads CASSNSQGDEQFF.